These 14 T cell receptor beta chains came from one sample sequenced in a study of blood T cell repertoires in COVID-19. Only in-frame clones appear in the TCRdb table, and some are missing; sequencing was by immunoSEQ multiplex PCR. In the table there are about 94,000 clones, roughly 80% of which are singletons. Source material: peripheral blood. Source of these receptors: a human donor in a cohort sampled during active COVID-19.

The V and J genes are TRBV2 and TRBJ1-3; D call uncertain. Trimming left V 4 bases short and J 0 bases short, with 13 bases between. This CDR3 is built from 16 residues. Germline CDR1 reads SNHLY; CDR2 reads FYNNEI. CDR3: CASSVTAANSGNTIYF. CDR3 DNA: TGTGCCAGCAGTGTAACAGCCGCTAACTCTGGAAACACCATATATTTT.

V usage is TRBV27 and J usage is TRBJ2-1; 7 nucleotides line up with TRBD2. V gave up 3 bases and J gave up 0 bases; unmatched junction bases: 8. Germline V gene data show CDR1 as MNHEY and CDR2 as SMNVEV (reference sequence). The CDR3 consists of 17 residues. CDR3 in DNA: TGTGCCAGCAGTTTCCGGGACTACCCTCTCTCCTACAATGAGCAGTTCTTC. Translation: CASSFRDYPLSYNEQFF.

This clone has only a few counts. The chain joins TRBV28 to TRBJ2-7; 11 nucleotides line up with TRBD2. Germline lookup yields CDR1 MDHEN and CDR2 SYDVKM. The CDR3 length is 15 residues. The J segment lost 6 bases and the V segment lost 6 bases, leaving 10 bases of the junction unmatched. Written as DNA, the CDR3 is TGTGCCAGCAGACCTCCTAGCGGGAGGTCGATCGAGCAGTACTTC. It encodes CASRPPSGRSIEQYF.

The V call is TRBV6-1, the J call TRBJ2-7; D may be TRBD2 (6 bases). The germline V gene encodes CDR1 MNHNS and CDR2 SASEGT. The CDR3 sequence is 12 residues long. V lost 0 bases and J 6 bases, leaving 6 bases between the germline ends. The CDR3 DNA sequence: TGTGCCAGCAGTGAAGCCGGGGGCGAGCAGTACTTC. This sequence encodes CASSEAGGEQYF.

This chain uses TRBV28 with TRBJ2-7; 8 bases are a match to TRBD1. The V segment lost 6 bases and the J segment 7 bases; nucleotides outside the gene matches: 14. The germline CDR1 and CDR2 sequences are MDHEN and SYDVKM. This CDR3 is 15 amino acids long. This CDR3 reads CASRPQGAGVWEQYF. The CDR3 region has the DNA TGTGCCAGCAGACCGCAGGGGGCTGGGGTGTGGGAGCAGTACTTC. Looking up the rest from reference TRBV28 and TRBJ2-7 gives the full variable domain: DVKVTQSSRYLVKRTGEKVFLECVQDMDHENMFWYRQDPGLGLRLIYFSYDVKMKEKGDIPEGYSVSREKKERFSLILESASTNQTSMYLCASRPQGAGVWEQYFGPGTRLTVT.

The V gene is TRBV5-1, the J gene TRBJ1-4; perhaps TRBD1 as D (5 bases). The CDR3 spans 14 residues. Looked up from germline, CDR1 is SGHRS and CDR2 is YFSETQ. Trimming took off 4 bases at V and 9 bases at J, with 16 bases between the two ends. The CDR3 here is CASSHGQGRQKLFF. In nucleotides, the CDR3 is TGCGCCAGCAGCCACGGGCAGGGCCGTCAAAAACTGTTTTTT.

The chain combines TRBV28 with TRBJ1-6, with 10 bases aligning to TRBD1. This CDR3 comprises 16 residues. Germline CDR1 MDHEN, CDR2 SYDVKM. V gave up 4 bases and J gave up 7 bases; unmatched junction bases: 7. DNA for the CDR3: TGTGCCAGCAGTTCCAATGGACAGGGGGGAAATTCACCCCTCCACTTT. Its translation is CASSSNGQGGNSPLHF. Using reference TRBV28 and TRBJ1-6 for the parts outside the CDR3, the full variable domain is DVKVTQSSRYLVKRTGEKVFLECVQDMDHENMFWYRQDPGLGLRLIYFSYDVKMKEKGDIPEGYSVSREKKERFSLILESASTNQTSMYLCASSSNGQGGNSPLHFGNGTRLTVT.

The V call is TRBV4-1, the J call TRBJ1-6, with TRBD1 matching 7 bases. This CDR3 contains 16 residues. CDR1 is MGHRA and CDR2 is YSYEKL in the germline V gene. V shed 0 bases, J shed 7 bases, and the junction held 6 bases outside the gene matches. DNA of the CDR3: TGCGCCAGCAGCCAAGAAATCGGGACAGAAAATTCACCCCTCCACTTT. Protein: CASSQEIGTENSPLHF.

The chain uses TRBV5-4 and TRBJ1-2; 7 bases agree with TRBD1. The CDR3 runs to 16 residues. The germline V gene has CDR1 SGHNT and CDR2 YYREEE (reference sequence). The trim removed 3 bases at V and 4 bases at J, leaving 12 bases unmatched. The CDR3 spells CASSSDKGTAFYGYTF. The CDR3 DNA sequence: TGTGCCAGCAGCTCCGATAAAGGGACAGCCTTCTATGGCTACACCTTC.

The chain recombines TRBV28 with TRBJ1-2, with 7 bases matching TRBD1. J lost 4 bases, V lost 4 bases, and 6 bases had no gene match. Germline lookup yields CDR1 MDHEN and CDR2 SYDVKM. There are 14 residues in the CDR3. The CDR3, as DNA: TGTGCCAGCAGTTCGGGCGGGACAGCCTATGGCTACACCTTC. Its protein product is CASSSGGTAYGYTF.

This chain connects TRBV5-1 to TRBJ2-7, with a tentative D call TRBD1 (6 bases). This CDR3 has 13 amino acids. Germline V gene sequence: CDR1 SGHRS, CDR2 YFSETQ. V was pared by 3 bases and J by 2 bases, with 9 bases between. CDR3 sequence reads: CASSWDTTYEQYF. Here the CDR3 DNA reads TGCGCCAGCAGCTGGGACACCACCTACGAGCAGTACTTC.

V and J are TRBV7-2 and TRBJ1-2, with unresolved D. Germline assignment: CDR1 SGHTA and CDR2 FQGNSA. V was shortened by 1 base and J by 5 bases, with 14 bases between the two germline ends. CDR3 size: 15 residues. The CDR3 sequence is CASSLVVSVLYGYTF. In DNA, the CDR3 is TGTGCCAGCAGCTTAGTGGTTTCAGTCTTGTATGGCTACACCTTC.

This chain joins TRBV28 and TRBJ1-2; TRBD1 matches 8 bases. J lost 4 bases, V lost 4 bases, and 14 bases had no gene match. CDR1 MDHEN and CDR2 SYDVKM come from the germline V gene. The CDR3 consists of 17 residues. CDR3 coding DNA: TGTGCCAGCAGTTCGCCTGGAGGACAGGGAAACCCCTATGGCTACACCTTC. Protein: CASSSPGGQGNPYGYTF.

The gene calls are TRBV7-7 and TRBJ2-1; no clear D. Trimming shortened V by 5 bases and J by 0 bases, and 14 bases separated the two germline ends. Looked up from germline, CDR1 is SSHAT and CDR2 is FNYEAQ (reference sequence). The CDR3 runs 16 residues. For the CDR3, the DNA is TGTGCCAGCAGCCCCTCGGGTCGACCCTCCTACAATGAGCAGTTCTTC. Its translation: CASSPSGRPSYNEQFF.